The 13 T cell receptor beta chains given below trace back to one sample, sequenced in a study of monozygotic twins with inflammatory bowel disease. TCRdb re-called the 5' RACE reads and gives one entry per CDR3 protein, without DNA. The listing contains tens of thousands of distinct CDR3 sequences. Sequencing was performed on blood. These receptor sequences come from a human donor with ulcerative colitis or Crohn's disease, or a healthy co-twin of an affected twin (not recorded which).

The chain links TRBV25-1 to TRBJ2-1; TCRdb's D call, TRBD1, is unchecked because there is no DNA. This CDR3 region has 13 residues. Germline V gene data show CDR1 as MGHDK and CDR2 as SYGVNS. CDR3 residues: CASSEGQGYEQFF. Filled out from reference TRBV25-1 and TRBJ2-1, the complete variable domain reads EADIYQTPRYLVIGTGKKITLECSQTMGHDKMYWYQQDPGMELHLIHYSYGVNSTEKGDLSSESTVSRIRTEHFPLTLESARPSHTSQYLCASSEGQGYEQFFGPGTRLTVL.

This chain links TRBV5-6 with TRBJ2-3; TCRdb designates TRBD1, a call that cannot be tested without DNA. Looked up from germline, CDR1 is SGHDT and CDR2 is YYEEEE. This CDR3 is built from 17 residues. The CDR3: CASSRTAQGASTDTQYF.

The CDR3 loop is CASSSDGEDTEAFF. The gene calls are TRBV12-3 or TRBV12-4 and TRBJ1-1. This CDR3 region has 14 residues.

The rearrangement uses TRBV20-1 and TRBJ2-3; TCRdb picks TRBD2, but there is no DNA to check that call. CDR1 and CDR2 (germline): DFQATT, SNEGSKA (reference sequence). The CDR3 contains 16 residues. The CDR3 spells CSARDWGLAGLDTQYF.

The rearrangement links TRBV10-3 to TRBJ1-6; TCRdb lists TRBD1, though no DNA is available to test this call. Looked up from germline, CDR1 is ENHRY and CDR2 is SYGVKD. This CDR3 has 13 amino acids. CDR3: CAISEGTGRPLHF.

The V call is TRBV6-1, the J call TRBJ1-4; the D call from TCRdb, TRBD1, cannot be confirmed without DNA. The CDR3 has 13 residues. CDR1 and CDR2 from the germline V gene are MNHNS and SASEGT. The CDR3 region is CASSPRDREKLFF.

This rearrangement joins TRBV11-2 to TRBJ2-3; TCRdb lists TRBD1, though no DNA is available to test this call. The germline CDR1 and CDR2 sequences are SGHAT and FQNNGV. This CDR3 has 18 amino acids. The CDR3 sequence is CASSLYQGALTSTDTQYF.

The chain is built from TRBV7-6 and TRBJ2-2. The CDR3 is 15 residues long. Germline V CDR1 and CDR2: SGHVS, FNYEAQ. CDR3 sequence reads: CASSLVVENTGELFF.

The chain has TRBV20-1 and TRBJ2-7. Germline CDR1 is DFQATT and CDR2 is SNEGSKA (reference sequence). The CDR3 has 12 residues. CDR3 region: CSASGEAYEQYF.

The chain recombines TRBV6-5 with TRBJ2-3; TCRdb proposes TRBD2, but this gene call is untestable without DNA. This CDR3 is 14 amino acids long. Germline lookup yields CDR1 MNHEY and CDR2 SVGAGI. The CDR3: CASSYSLVAGTQYF.

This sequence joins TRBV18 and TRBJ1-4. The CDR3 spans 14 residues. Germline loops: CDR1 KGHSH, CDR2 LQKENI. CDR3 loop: CARSPAATNEKLFF.

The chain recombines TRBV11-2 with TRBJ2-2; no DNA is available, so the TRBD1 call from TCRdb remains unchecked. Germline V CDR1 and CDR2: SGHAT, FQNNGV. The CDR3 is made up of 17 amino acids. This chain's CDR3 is CASSPQISGTGAGELFF.

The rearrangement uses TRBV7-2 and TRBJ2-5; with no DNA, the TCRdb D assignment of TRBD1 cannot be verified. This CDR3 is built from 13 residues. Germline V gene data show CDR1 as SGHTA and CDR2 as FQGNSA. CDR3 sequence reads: CASTSGALKTQYF.